Listed below are T cell receptor beta chains from one sample, sequenced in a study of circulating and synovial CD4+ cells in juvenile arthritis. Data came from immunoSEQ multiplex PCR; TCRdb stores just in-frame clones and leaves some out. The sample consists of about 35,000 clones, 90% to 95% of them appearing once. Sequenced input: CD4+ T cells from blood. All receptors derive from a human donor with juvenile idiopathic arthritis. Both conserved end residues are part of each CDR3. The D gene is left open where the match is weak. Some rows mark clone size as missing; the rest say once, few, many or name a class of expanded clone.

>TRBD1|TRBV10-1|TRBJ1-3|NA
TGCGCCAGCAGTGAGTCTCCCTCGGGGCAGGGGGAGATGTCTGGAAACACCATATATTTT
CASSESPSGQGEMSGNTIYF
>TRBD1|TRBV7-2|TRBJ1-2|NA
TGTGCCAGCAGCAACGGGACAGGGAGATATGGCTACACCTTC
CASSNGTGRYGYTF
>NA|TRBV5-1|TRBJ2-2|NA
TGCGCCAGCACCGGGTACCCTGGGACCGGGGAGCTGTTTTTT
CASTGYPGTGELFF
>TRBD2|TRBV5-4|TRBJ2-1|once
TGTGCCAGCAGCCCCGGCACCCAGCGGGGGCCCTACAATGAGCAGTTCTTC
CASSPGTQRGPYNEQFF
>TRBD1|TRBV6-5|TRBJ1-2|NA
TGTGCCAGCAGTTACTCGGGGACAGGGGGTGGCTACACCTTC
CASSYSGTGGGYTF
>NA|TRBV7-2|TRBJ1-1|NA
TGTGCCAGCAGCTTAGCTGGTTCCTCAGGTTCTTTCTTT
CASSLAGSSGSFF
>NA|TRBV10-1|TRBJ2-4|NA
TGCGCCAGCAGAGACCCGCAGGGGATTAAAAACATTCAGTACTTC
CASRDPQGIKNIQYF
>NA|TRBV27|TRBJ2-1|NA
TGTGCCAGCAGTTTTGGGCAGGGGGGCTACAATGAGCAGTTCTTC
CASSFGQGGYNEQFF
>NA|TRBV7-2|TRBJ1-6|NA
TGTGCCAGCAGCTCAACAGGAGATGTTTCACCCCTCCACTTT
CASSSTGDVSPLHF
>TRBD1|TRBV7-9|TRBJ1-4|NA
TGTGCCAGCAGCTCACTCGGGGGACAGGGGGATTTT
CASSSLGGQGDF
>NA|TRBV27|TRBJ1-1|NA
TGTGCCAGCATGGTTAGGAGGGACACTGAAGCTTTCTTT
CASMVRRDTEAFF
>NA|TRBV14|TRBJ2-5|NA
TGTGCCAGCAGCCAAGCATGGAGTCAAGAGACCCAGTACTTC
CASSQAWSQETQYF